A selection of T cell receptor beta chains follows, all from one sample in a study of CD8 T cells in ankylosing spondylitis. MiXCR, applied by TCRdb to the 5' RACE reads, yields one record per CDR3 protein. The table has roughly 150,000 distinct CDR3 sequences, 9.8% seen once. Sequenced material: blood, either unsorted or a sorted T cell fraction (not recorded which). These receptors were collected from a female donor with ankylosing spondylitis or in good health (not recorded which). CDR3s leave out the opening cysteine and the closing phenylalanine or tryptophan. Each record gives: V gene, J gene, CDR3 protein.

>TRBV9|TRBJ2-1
ASSGQGTDEQF
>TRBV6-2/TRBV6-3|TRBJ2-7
ASSFGSRSSYEQY
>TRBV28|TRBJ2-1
ASSTIHEQF
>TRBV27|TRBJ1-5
ASSLVGPAEMDNQPQH
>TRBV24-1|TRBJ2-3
ATSDPRGEGTQY
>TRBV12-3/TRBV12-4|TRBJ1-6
ASSNRNSPLH
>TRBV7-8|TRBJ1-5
ASRADRGSNQPQH
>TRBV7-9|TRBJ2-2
ASSFKFPGELF
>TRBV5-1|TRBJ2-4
ASSKDQNIQY
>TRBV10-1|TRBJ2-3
ASSDVGGTDTQY
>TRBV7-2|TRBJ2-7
ASSMTEDYEQY
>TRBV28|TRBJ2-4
ASSFPGQGGKNIQY
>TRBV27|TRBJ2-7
ASSLGAGGNEQY
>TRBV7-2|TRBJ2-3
ASSPDSTDTQY
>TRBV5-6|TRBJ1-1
ASFNRRMNTEAF
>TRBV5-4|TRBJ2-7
ASSLGAAEYYEQY
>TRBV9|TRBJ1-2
ASSVAGGDTGGYT
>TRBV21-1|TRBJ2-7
ASSKNRRKGTYEQY
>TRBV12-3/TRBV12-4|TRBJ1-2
ASNRSPDGYT
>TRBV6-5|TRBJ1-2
ASSYVNRGGGYT
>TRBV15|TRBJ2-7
ATSIQSLAGPYEQY
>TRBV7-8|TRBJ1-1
ASSLEGLGTEAF
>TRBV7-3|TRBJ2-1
ASSLHAGRGAYNEQF
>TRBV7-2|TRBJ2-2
ASSLDRGRGTGELF
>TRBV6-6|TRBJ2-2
ATRLVNTGELF
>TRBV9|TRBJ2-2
ASREGNTGELF
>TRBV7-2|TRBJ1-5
ASSLVGTDNQPQH
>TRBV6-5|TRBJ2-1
ASSYSRGGEQF
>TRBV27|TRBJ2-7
ASSFGRKQY
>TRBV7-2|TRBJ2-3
ASSLGTSGRNTQY
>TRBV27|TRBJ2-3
ASRTPEGQY
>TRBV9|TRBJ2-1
ASSVDGPNEQF